Below are 10 T cell receptor beta chains sequenced from a single sample in a study of blood T cell repertoires in COVID-19. Only in-frame clones appear in the TCRdb table, and some are missing; sequencing was by immunoSEQ multiplex PCR. The top ten clones hold roughly 5.3% of a sample with 320,000 or so clones, roughly 89% of them seen once. Specimen: PBMCs or T cells enriched from blood (not recorded which). These receptors originate from a man aged 55 to 70 who had recovered from COVID-19.

The chain uses TRBV6-2 or TRBV6-3 and TRBJ2-3; TRBD2 matches 10 bases. J was trimmed by 5 bases and V by 4 bases; bases with no gene match: 9. CDR1 and CDR2 from the germline V gene are MNHEY and SVGEGT. CDR3 length: 16 residues. In DNA form, the CDR3 reads TGTGCCAGCAGTTCCCCCCCCGGACTAGCGGTAGATACGCAGTATTTT. Amino acid sequence: CASSSPPGLAVDTQYF.

The V and J genes are TRBV5-4 and TRBJ1-2; 10 bases map to TRBD1. The trim removed 4 bases at V and 4 bases at J, leaving 7 bases unmatched. CDR1 SGHNT and CDR2 YYREEE come from the germline V gene (reference sequence). The CDR3 spans 15 residues. CDR3 in DNA: TGTGCCAGCAGCACCGGGACAGGGGACGGCTATGGCTACACCTTC. Protein product: CASSTGTGDGYGYTF.

The J gene is TRBJ2-7, the V gene TRBV5-1; TRBD1 matches at 9 bases. The CDR3 covers 15 residues. Trimming took 7 bases from V and 3 from J; bases not matched to a gene: 11. Looked up from germline, CDR1 is SGHRS and CDR2 is YFSETQ. The CDR3 loop reads CASRPLQGAGYEQYF. In nucleotides, the CDR3 is TGCGCCAGCCGACCCTTACAGGGGGCAGGCTACGAGCAGTACTTC.

This chain connects TRBV24-1 to TRBJ2-5, with TRBD1 matching over 7 bases. The CDR3 extends over 15 amino acids. Losses at the gene ends were 3 bases for V and 4 bases for J; bases not matched to a gene: 7. Germline assignment: CDR1 KGHDR and CDR2 SFDVKD. CDR3 sequence (DNA): TGTGCCACCAGTGATCCCCGACAGGGTGCAGAGACCCAGTACTTC. The encoded protein is CATSDPRQGAETQYF.

This chain links TRBV24-1 with TRBJ2-1; 9 nucleotides agree with TRBD1. Germline CDR1 is KGHDR and CDR2 is SFDVKD. Trimming cost V 4 bases and J 7 bases; bases outside gene matches: 10. CDR3 size: 16 residues. This CDR3 is CATSDRTGGALNEQFF. The CDR3 DNA is TGTGCCACCAGTGACCGCACAGGGGGCGCCTTGAATGAGCAGTTCTTC.

CDR3 region: CSASPAGSSYEQYF. The DNA of the CDR3 is TGCAGTGCTAGTCCAGCGGGCAGCTCCTACGAGCAGTACTTC. The V gene is TRBV20-1, the J gene TRBJ2-7; a weak D match, TRBD2 (6 bases). V dropped 3 bases and J dropped 0 bases, with 12 bases sitting between them. The germline V gene encodes CDR1 DFQATT and CDR2 SNEGSKA (reference sequence). The CDR3 extends over 14 amino acids.

The J gene is TRBJ1-4, the V gene TRBV28, with D maybe TRBD1 (5 bases). CDR1 is MDHEN, CDR2 SYDVKM, per germline. CDR3 length: 14 residues. The germline V and J ends were trimmed by 4 bases and 2 bases, with 8 bases remaining between them. The CDR3 coding sequence is TGTGCCAGCAGTTCGGGGGTTACTAATGAAAAACTGTTTTTT. Translated, it gives CASSSGVTNEKLFF.

The rearrangement uses TRBV2 and TRBJ1-2; D uncertain. The CDR3 consists of 11 residues. V was pared by 5 bases and J by 5 bases, with 6 bases between. Germline loops: CDR1 SNHLY, CDR2 FYNNEI. Here the CDR3 reads CASSLLYGYTF. The DNA for the CDR3 is TGTGCCAGCAGTCTCCTATATGGCTACACCTTC.

The chain has TRBV4-2 and TRBJ2-3; 7 bases agree with TRBD1. V lost 0 bases to trimming and J lost 1 base; unmatched junction nucleotides: 7. The V gene's germline CDR1 is LGHNA and CDR2 YNFKEQ. There are 17 residues in the CDR3. The CDR3 DNA sequence: TGTGCCAGCAGCCAAGAATCAGGGGGATTTGGCACAGATACGCAGTATTTT. Its translation: CASSQESGGFGTDTQYF.

The chain has TRBV6-5 and TRBJ1-1; D may be TRBD1 (5 bases). The CDR3 covers 15 residues. Trimming cost V 0 bases and J 4 bases, with 12 bases left between them. CDR1 is MNHEY, CDR2 SVGAGI, per germline. CDR3: CASSYSWGGGTEAFF. CDR3 nucleotide sequence: TGTGCCAGCAGTTACTCATGGGGCGGGGGCACTGAAGCTTTCTTT.